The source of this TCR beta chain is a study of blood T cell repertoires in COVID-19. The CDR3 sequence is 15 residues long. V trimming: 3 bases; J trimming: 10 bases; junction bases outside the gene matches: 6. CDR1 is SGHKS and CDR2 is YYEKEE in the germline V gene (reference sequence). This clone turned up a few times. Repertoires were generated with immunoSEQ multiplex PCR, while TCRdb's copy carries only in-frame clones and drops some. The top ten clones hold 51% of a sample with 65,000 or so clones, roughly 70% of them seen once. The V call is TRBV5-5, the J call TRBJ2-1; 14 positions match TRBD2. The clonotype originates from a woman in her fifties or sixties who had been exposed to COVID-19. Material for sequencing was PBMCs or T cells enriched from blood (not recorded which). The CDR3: CASSSGLAGGREQFF. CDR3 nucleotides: TGTGCCAGCAGCTCAGGACTAGCGGGGGGTAGGGAGCAGTTCTTC.